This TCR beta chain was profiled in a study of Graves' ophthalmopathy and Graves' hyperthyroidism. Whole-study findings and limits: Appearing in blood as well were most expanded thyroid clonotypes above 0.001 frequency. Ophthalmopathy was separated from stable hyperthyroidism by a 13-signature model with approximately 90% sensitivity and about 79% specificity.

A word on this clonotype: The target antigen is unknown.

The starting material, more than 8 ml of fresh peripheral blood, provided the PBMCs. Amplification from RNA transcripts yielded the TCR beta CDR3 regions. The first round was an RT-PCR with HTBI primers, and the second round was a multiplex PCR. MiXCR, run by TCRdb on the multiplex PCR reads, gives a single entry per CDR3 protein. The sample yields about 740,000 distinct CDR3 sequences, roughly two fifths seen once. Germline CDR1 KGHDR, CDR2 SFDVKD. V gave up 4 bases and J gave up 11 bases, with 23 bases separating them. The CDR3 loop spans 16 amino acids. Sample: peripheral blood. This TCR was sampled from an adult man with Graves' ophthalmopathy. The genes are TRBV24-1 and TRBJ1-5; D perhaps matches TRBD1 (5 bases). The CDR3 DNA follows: TGTGCCACCAGTGAGGGGACTAGCGGAATACAAGAGACCCAGCATTTT. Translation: CATSEGTSGIQETQHF.